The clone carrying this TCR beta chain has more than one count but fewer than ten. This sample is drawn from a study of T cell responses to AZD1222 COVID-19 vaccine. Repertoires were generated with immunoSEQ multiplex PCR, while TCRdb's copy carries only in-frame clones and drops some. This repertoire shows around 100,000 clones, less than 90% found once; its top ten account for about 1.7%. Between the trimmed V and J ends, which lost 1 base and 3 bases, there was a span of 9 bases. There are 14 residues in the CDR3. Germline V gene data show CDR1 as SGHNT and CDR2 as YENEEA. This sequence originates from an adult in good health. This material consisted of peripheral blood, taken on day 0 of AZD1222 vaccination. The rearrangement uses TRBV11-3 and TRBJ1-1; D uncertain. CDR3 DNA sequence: TGTGCCAGCAGCTTAGGAAAAGTGCACACTGAAGCTTTCTTT. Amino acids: CASSLGKVHTEAFF.